One and the same sample provided the 18 T cell receptor beta chains below, sequenced in a study of tumor-infiltrating lymphocytes in primary liver carcinoma. Germline DNA was also extracted, and blood RNA was taken from unsorted whole blood. The researchers produced TCR beta cDNA from approximately 550 ng total RNA with a constant-region primer. The TCR beta library was amplified through three nested multiplex PCR rounds in a modified ARM-PCR procedure. For around 9 cycles apiece, the opening two PCR rounds ran with TRBV1-TRBV30 forward primers and a C-beta reverse primer. TCRdb reprocessed the multiplex PCR reads via MiXCR and lists one record per CDR3 protein. The profile shows approximately 330,000 distinct CDR3 sequences, roughly two thirds of them singletons. Sequencing was performed on peripheral blood. The receptors shown here come from a man aged 35 to 55 with primary liver carcinoma and hepatitis B virus infection.

Remarks on this clonotype: The junction does not match germline at one end; this may be a read error. The rearrangement joins TRBV7-9 to TRBJ1-6, with D unresolved. CDR3 size: 13 residues. CDR1 is SEHNR and CDR2 is FQNEAQ in the germline V gene (reference sequence). In nucleotides, the CDR3 is TGTGCCAGGAGCTTATTGGCGGATTCACCCCTCCACTTT. It codes for CARSLLADSPLHF.

V is TRBV11-2 and J is TRBJ2-1, with D possibly matching TRBD2 (6 bases). V was clipped by 1 base and J by 8 bases, with 18 bases between them. Germline assignment: CDR1 SGHAT and CDR2 FQNNGV. The CDR3 is 16 residues long. DNA of the CDR3: TGTGCCAGCAGCTTAGTGGGGAGGTGGGGCTCGGATGAGCAGTTCTTC. Its protein is CASSLVGRWGSDEQFF.

To note about this clonotype: One junction end does not reproduce the germline sequence, and a read error may be involved. This rearrangement joins TRBV4-3 to TRBJ2-5, with D perhaps TRBD2 (5 bases). The V gene's germline CDR1 is LGHNA and CDR2 YSLEER. CDR3 length: 12 residues. CDR3 sequence: CASGQVGETQYF. The CDR3 nucleotides are TGCGCCAGCGGCCAAGTCGGGGAGACCCAGTATTTC.

A note on this clonotype: A read error may produce the germline difference seen at one junction end. J is TRBJ2-7 and V is TRBV11-2; D possibly corresponds to TRBD1 (6 bases). CDR1 SGHAT and CDR2 FQNNGV come from the germline V gene. CDR3 length equals 15 residues. CDR3 protein: CGSSLGRDTNYEEYF. The CDR3 bases are TGTGGCAGCAGCTTAGGACGGGACACTAACTACGAGGAGTACTTC. Combining the CDR3 with reference TRBV11-2 and TRBJ2-7 gives the whole variable domain EAGVAQSPRYKIIEKRQSVAFWCNPISGHATLYWYQQILGQGPKLLIQFQNNGVVDDSQLPKDRFSAERLKGVDSTLKIQPAKLEDSAVYLCGSSLGRDTNYEEYFGPGTRLTVT.

CDR3 region: CASSERTYEQYF. The CDR3 region has the DNA TGTGCCAGCAGTGAAAGGACCTACGAGCAGTACTTC. The chain has TRBV25-1 and TRBJ2-7; D gene uncertain. V lost 2 bases to trimming and J lost 2 bases, with 4 bases between them. The CDR3 length is 12 residues. Germline CDR1 and CDR2: MGHDK and SYGVNS.

This rearrangement joins TRBV11-1 to TRBJ2-7; D is undetermined. Germline values: CDR1 SGHAT, CDR2 FQDESV (reference sequence). The CDR3 runs 15 residues. Trimming cost V 7 bases and J 3 bases, with 19 bases left between them. In DNA form, the CDR3 reads TGTGCCAGCAATCCTAGAACCGATACCCTCTACGAGCAGTACTTC. Its protein is CASNPRTDTLYEQYF.

As to this clonotype: A read error is possible here, since a much larger clone lies one base away. V and J are TRBV6-5 and TRBJ2-7; TRBD1 matches 7 bases. CDR1 MNHEY and CDR2 SVGAGI come from the germline V gene. CDR3 size: 14 residues. The CDR3 sequence is CASSYEGGSDERYF. The CDR3 DNA sequence: TGTGCCAGCAGTTACGAAGGGGGCTCGGACGAGCGGTACTTC.

A few counts support this clonotype. CDR3 bases: TGCGCCAGCAGCCAGGTACAACTAGCGGGAGACGAGCAGTACTTC. This codes for CASSQVQLAGDEQYF. The rearrangement uses TRBV4-1 and TRBJ2-7; 11 nucleotides match TRBD2. V dropped 3 bases and J dropped 5; count of bases not matched to a gene: 6. This CDR3 has 15 residues. Germline values: CDR1 MGHRA, CDR2 YSYEKL.

This clonotype showed up just a few times. The genes are TRBV28 and TRBJ2-7; 7 nucleotides match TRBD2. After removal of 1 base from V and 2 bases from J, the junction contained 2 bases not matched to a gene. The V gene's germline CDR1 is MDHEN and CDR2 SYDVKM. This CDR3 is built from 14 residues. CDR3 residues: CASSLSSGTYEQYF. The CDR3 DNA reads TGTGCCAGCAGTTTATCTAGCGGTACCTACGAGCAGTACTTC.

The chain joins TRBV12-3 or TRBV12-4 to TRBJ1-1; TRBD1 agrees at 8 bases. The CDR3 has 12 residues. The V gene end was trimmed by 4 bases and the J gene end by 6 bases; junction bases not matched to a gene: 1. The CDR3 loop reads CASSWDRPEAFF. CDR3 bases: TGTGCCAGCAGTTGGGACAGGCCTGAAGCTTTCTTT.

On this clonotype itself: This clone may be a read error of a much larger clone one base away. The chain is built from TRBV12-3 or TRBV12-4 and TRBJ1-4, with 7 bases identical to TRBD1. This CDR3 has 15 residues. The CDR3 is CASSSTGARDEKLSF. The CDR3 DNA is TGTGCCAGCAGTTCCACAGGGGCGCGGGATGAAAAACTGTCTTTT.

The rearrangement joins TRBV7-9 to TRBJ1-5; D gene unclear. Looked up from germline, CDR1 is SEHNR and CDR2 is FQNEAQ (reference sequence). The length of the CDR3 is 13 residues. V was shortened by 2 bases and J by 7 bases, with 9 bases between the two germline ends. The CDR3 region is CASSLNVLQPQHF. The CDR3 DNA sequence: TGTGCCAGCAGCTTAAATGTTCTCCAGCCCCAGCATTTT.

This clonotype was seen once. A much bigger clone sits one base away, suggesting this may be a read error. The chain recombines TRBV6-6 with TRBJ1-5; no clear D. The CDR3 is 13 amino acids. V shed 8 bases and J shed 7 bases, with 15 bases lying between them. Looked up from germline, CDR1 is MNHNY and CDR2 is SVGAGI (reference sequence). The CDR3 nucleotides read TGTGCCAGCGCCTGCATAGCAAGCCAGCCCCAGCATTTT. This sequence encodes CASACIASQPQHF.

The J gene is TRBJ2-5, the V gene TRBV11-2; 7 bases are a match to TRBD1. Germline CDR1 reads SGHAT; CDR2 reads FQNNGV. The CDR3 consists of 14 residues. The trim removed 3 bases at V and 9 bases at J, leaving 10 bases unmatched. The CDR3 nucleotides read TGTGCCAGCAGCTTCCACGATAGGGGGCAGGCCCAGTACTTC. It is translated as CASSFHDRGQAQYF.

A note on this clonotype: This may stem from a read error, because a much larger clone lies one nucleotide away. J is TRBJ1-2 and V is TRBV29-1; tentatively, D is TRBD1 (5 bases). Germline V lookup: CDR1 SQVTM, CDR2 ANQGSEA. The CDR3 contains 11 residues. CDR3 sequence: CGVRVENGYTF. CDR3 coding DNA: TGCGGCGTCAGGGTAGAAAATGGCTACACCTTC.

Points on this clonotype: A much larger clone is a single base away; this may be a read error. V usage is TRBV4-1 and J usage is TRBJ2-3, with a possible D match to TRBD2 (5 bases). V was cut by 0 bases and J by 6 bases, with 13 bases left in between. This CDR3 has 15 residues. Germline lookup yields CDR1 MGHRA and CDR2 YSYEKL. CDR3 in amino acids: CASSQDSTGKDTQYF. The CDR3 coding sequence is TGCGCCAGCAGCCAAGATTCGACGGGAAAGGATACGCAGTATTTT.

V is TRBV12-3 or TRBV12-4 and J is TRBJ2-3, with D unclear. The germline V and J ends were trimmed by 6 bases and 2 bases, with 9 bases remaining between them. CDR3 length: 13 amino acids. The CDR3 coding sequence is TGTGCCAGCAGACAAACTACCACAGATACGCAGTATTTT. It encodes CASRQTTTDTQYF.

This clonotype was detected once. A clone one base away is much larger, so this may be a read error. This rearrangement joins TRBV4-3 to TRBJ2-7; D assignment may be TRBD1 or TRBD2 (5 bases each). V dropped 8 bases and J dropped 6 bases, with 17 bases sitting between them. This CDR3 comprises 13 residues. CDR1 LGHNA and CDR2 YSLEER come from the germline V gene. The CDR3 region is CASGPQPGGEQYF. For the CDR3, the DNA is TGCGCCAGCGGCCCTCAACCTGGGGGCGAGCAGTACTTC.